This T cell receptor (beta chain) was found in a study of shared clonotypes between healthy human individuals. Overall study context: The composition of the donors was a couple of women and a few men aged 18 to 49. Overall study findings and caveats: Against clonotypes common to all four donors, non-shared ones had lower generation probabilities.

To note about this clone: The target antigen is unknown.

Original data processing: Filtering differed since immunoSEQ provided only junctions, with no quality scores. Data came from immunoSEQ multiplex PCR; TCRdb stores just in-frame clones and leaves some out. The D gene and trimming were derived from the DNA, and the V and J assignments and clone size from that table. The data show roughly 2,500,000 clones, 80% to 95% seen once. The CDR3 has 16 amino acids. From germline, CDR1 is SEHNR and CDR2 FQNEAQ (reference sequence). Trimming shortened V by 1 base and J by 0 bases, and 10 bases separated the two germline ends. This chain joins TRBV7-9 and TRBJ2-1, with D maybe TRBD2 (5 bases). The sample was naive CD4+ T cells from PBMCs. Subset indicated: CD45RA+ positively selected. The source is a man between 18 and 35 years old in good health. Some clones in this sample may be carry-over from other donors' samples. Written as DNA, the CDR3 is TGTGCCAGCAGCTTAGGGGTGGGGAGCTCCTACAATGAGCAGTTCTTC. This codes for CASSLGVGSSYNEQFF.